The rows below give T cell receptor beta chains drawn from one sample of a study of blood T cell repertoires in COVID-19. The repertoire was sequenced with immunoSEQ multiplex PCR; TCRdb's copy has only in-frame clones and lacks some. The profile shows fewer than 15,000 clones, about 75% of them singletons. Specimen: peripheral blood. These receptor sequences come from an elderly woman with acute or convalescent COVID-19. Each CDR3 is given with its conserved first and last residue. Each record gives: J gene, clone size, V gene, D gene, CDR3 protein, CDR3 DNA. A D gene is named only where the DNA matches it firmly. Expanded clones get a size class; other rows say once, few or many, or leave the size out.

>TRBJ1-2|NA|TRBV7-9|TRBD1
CASSYTGTGGAGYTF
TGTGCCAGCAGCTACACCGGGACAGGGGGCGCGGGCTACACCTTC
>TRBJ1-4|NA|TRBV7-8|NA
CASSESTVGSIATNEKLFF
TGTGCCAGCAGCGAGTCCACCGTGGGGAGTATAGCGACTAATGAAAAACTGTTTTTT
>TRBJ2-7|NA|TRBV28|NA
CASCSNSRLEQYF
TGTGCCAGCTGCTCTAACAGTCGTCTCGAGCAGTACTTC
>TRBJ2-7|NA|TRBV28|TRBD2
CASTAGGATDYEQYF
TGTGCCAGCACGGCCGGGGGGGCGACGGATTACGAGCAGTACTTC
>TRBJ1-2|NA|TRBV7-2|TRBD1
CASSLQGVDYGYTF
TGTGCCAGCAGCTTACAGGGGGTAGACTATGGCTACACCTTC
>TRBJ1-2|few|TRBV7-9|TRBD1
CASSPRQGEGYGYTF
TGTGCCAGCAGCCCCCGACAGGGAGAGGGCTATGGCTACACCTTC
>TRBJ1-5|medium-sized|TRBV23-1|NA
CASSQSTWTASNQPQHF
TGCGCCAGCAGTCAATCGACATGGACAGCGAGCAATCAGCCCCAGCATTTT
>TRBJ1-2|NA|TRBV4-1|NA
CASSQDGLYGYTF
TGCGCCAGCAGCCAAGATGGGCTTTATGGCTACACCTTC
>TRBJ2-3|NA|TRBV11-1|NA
CASSPHSRDTQYF
TGTGCCAGCAGCCCTCACTCGCGAGATACGCAGTATTTT
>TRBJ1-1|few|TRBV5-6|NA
CASSYGTRGTEAFF
TGTGCCAGCAGCTATGGGACACGGGGCACTGAAGCTTTCTTT
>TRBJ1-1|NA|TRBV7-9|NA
CASTQARLNTEAFF
TGTGCCAGCACCCAAGCTCGACTTAACACTGAAGCTTTCTTT
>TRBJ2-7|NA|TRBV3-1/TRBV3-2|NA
CASSQIRGGYEQYF
TGTGCCAGCAGCCAGATACGGGGTGGTTACGAGCAGTACTTC
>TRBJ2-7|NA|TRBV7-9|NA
CASSIQAVEYF
TGTGCCAGCAGCATACAGGCTGTCGAGTACTTC
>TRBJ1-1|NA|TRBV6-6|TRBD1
CASSAGTVNTEAFF
TGTGCCAGCAGTGCCGGGACAGTCAACACTGAAGCTTTCTTT
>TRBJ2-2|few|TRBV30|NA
CAWSGPKDVWIRGYTGELFF
TGTGCCTGGAGTGGACCAAAGGACGTTTGGATTCGGGGGTACACCGGGGAGCTGTTTTTT
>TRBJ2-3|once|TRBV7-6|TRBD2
CASSLAFWAGGSPHTQYF
TGTGCCAGCAGCTTAGCTTTTTGGGCGGGGGGTTCCCCCCATACGCAGTATTTT
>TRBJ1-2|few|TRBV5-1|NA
CASSSGQNYGYTF
TGCGCCAGCAGCTCCGGACAGAACTATGGCTACACCTTC
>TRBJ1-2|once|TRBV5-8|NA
CASSLEGVGYTF
TGTGCCAGCAGCTTGGAGGGGGTCGGCTACACCTTC
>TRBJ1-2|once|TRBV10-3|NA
CAISAYQFGLRGYTF
TGTGCCATCAGTGCTTATCAATTTGGGCTGCGAGGCTACACCTTC
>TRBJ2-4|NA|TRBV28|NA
CASSDSVAAIQYF
TGTGCCAGCAGTGACTCGGTGGCGGCCATTCAGTACTTC
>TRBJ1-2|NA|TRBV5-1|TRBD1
CASSPGQLVYGYTF
TGCGCCAGCAGCCCGGGACAGCTAGTCTATGGCTACACCTTC
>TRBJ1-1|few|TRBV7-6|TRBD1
CASSPGDRPGGEAFF
TGTGCCAGCAGCCCTGGGGACAGACCTGGGGGTGAAGCTTTCTTT
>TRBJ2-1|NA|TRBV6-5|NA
CVSGRREQFF
TGTGTGTCAGGCCGCCGTGAGCAGTTCTTC
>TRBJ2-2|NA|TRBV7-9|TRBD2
CASSVNAAGELTGELFF
TGTGCCAGCAGCGTCAATGCAGCGGGGGAGCTCACCGGGGAGCTGTTTTTT
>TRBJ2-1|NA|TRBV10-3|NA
CAISESGLNEQFF
TGTGCCATCAGTGAGTCAGGACTGAATGAGCAGTTCTTC
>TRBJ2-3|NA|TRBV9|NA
CASSVVGEYTDTQYF
TGTGCCAGCAGCGTAGTAGGAGAGTACACAGATACGCAGTATTTT
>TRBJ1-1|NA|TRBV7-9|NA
CASSSGRGNTEAFF
TGTGCCAGCAGCTCCGGACGGGGGAACACTGAAGCTTTCTTT
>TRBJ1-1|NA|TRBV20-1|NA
CSARVLGAVFF
TGCAGTGCTAGAGTCCTTGGGGCGGTTTTCTTT
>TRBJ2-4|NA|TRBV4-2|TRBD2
CASSQEGGAKNIQYF
TGTGCCAGCAGCCAAGAGGGGGGGGCCAAAAACATTCAGTACTTC
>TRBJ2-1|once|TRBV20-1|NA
CSALRVGEQFF
TGCAGTGCTCTCCGGGTTGGAGAGCAGTTCTTC
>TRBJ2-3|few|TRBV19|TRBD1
CASSKGTGTDTQYF
TGTGCCAGTAGTAAAGGGACAGGGACAGATACGCAGTATTTT
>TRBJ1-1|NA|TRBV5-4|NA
CASSWNQGINTEAFF
TGTGCCAGCAGCTGGAATCAGGGTATTAACACTGAAGCTTTCTTT
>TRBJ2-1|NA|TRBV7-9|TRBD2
CASSFPGLAGIVQFF
TGTGCCAGCAGCTTCCCGGGACTAGCGGGGATAGTGCAGTTCTTC
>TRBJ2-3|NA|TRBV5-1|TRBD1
CASRTGPDTQYF
TGCGCCAGCAGGACAGGGCCAGATACGCAGTATTTT
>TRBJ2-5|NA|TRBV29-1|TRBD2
CSVLGSGGPGETQYF
TGCAGCGTGTTGGGGAGCGGGGGGCCGGGGGAGACCCAGTACTTC
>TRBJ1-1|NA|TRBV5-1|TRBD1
CASSLQGANTEAFF
TGCGCCAGCAGCTTACAGGGGGCTAACACTGAAGCTTTCTTT
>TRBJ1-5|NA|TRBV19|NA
CASSIDNAGPNQPQHF
TGTGCCAGTAGTATAGATAACGCGGGGCCAAATCAGCCCCAGCATTTT
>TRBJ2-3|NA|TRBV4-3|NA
CASSQDWAGHQDTQYF
TGCGCCAGCAGCCAAGATTGGGCAGGGCATCAAGATACGCAGTATTTT
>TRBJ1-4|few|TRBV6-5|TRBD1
CASSSTGAREKLFF
TGTGCCAGCAGTTCGACAGGGGCACGAGAAAAACTGTTTTTT
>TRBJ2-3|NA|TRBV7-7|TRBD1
CASSSTGGADTQYF
TGTGCCAGCAGCTCGACAGGGGGCGCAGATACGCAGTATTTT
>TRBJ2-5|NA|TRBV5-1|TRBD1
CASGTAQETQYF
TGCGCCAGCGGGACAGCCCAAGAGACCCAGTACTTC
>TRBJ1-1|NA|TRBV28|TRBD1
CASSPGQQNTEAFF
TGTGCCAGCAGTCCGGGACAGCAGAACACTGAAGCTTTCTTT
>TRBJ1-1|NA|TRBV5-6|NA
CASSLIRQGGTEAFF
TGTGCCAGCAGCTTGATTCGTCAGGGTGGCACTGAAGCTTTCTTT
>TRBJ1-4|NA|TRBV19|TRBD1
CATNPPGQLATNEKLFF
TGTGCCACCAACCCACCGGGACAGCTTGCAACTAATGAAAAACTGTTTTTT
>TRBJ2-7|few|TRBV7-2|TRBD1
CASSLFGTGRGEQYF
TGTGCCAGTAGCTTATTTGGGACAGGGCGCGGCGAGCAGTACTTC
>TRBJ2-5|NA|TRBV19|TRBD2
CASSESVAGWETQYF
TGTGCCAGTAGTGAGTCAGTAGCGGGATGGGAGACCCAGTACTTC
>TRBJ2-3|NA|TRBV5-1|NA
CASSVGAGSSTDTQYF
TGCGCCAGCAGCGTAGGAGCCGGATCTAGCACAGATACGCAGTATTTT
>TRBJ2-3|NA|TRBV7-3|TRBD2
CASSLRGLVSDTQYF
TGTGCCAGCAGCTTAAGAGGACTAGTTTCAGATACGCAGTATTTT
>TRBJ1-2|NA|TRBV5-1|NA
CASSLGGDGYTF
TGCGCCAGCAGCCTAGGCGGGGATGGCTACACCTTC
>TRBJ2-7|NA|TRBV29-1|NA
CSVGFRRGEQYF
TGCAGCGTTGGCTTCCGAAGGGGCGAGCAGTACTTC
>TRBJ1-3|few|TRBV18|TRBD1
CASSPQGQGSGNTIYF
TGTGCCAGCTCACCACAGGGACAGGGTTCTGGAAACACCATATATTTT
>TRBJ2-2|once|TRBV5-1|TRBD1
CASSSRGRVTGELFF
TGCGCCAGCAGCTCCAGGGGGCGGGTAACCGGGGAGCTGTTTTTT
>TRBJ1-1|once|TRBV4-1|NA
CASRKTANTEAFF
TGCGCCAGCAGGAAAACAGCGAACACTGAAGCTTTCTTT
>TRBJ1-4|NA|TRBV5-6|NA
CASSSPVRAGEKLFF
TGTGCCAGCAGCTCCCCTGTCAGGGCCGGTGAAAAACTGTTTTTT
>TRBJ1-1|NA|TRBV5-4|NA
CASSPGRSKGAEAFF
TGTGCCAGCAGCCCGGGACGGAGCAAGGGGGCTGAAGCTTTCTTT
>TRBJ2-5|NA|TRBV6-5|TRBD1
CASSHQGAGETQYF
TGTGCCAGCAGTCATCAGGGGGCAGGGGAGACCCAGTACTTC
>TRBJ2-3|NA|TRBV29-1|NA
CSVGSVGSDTQYF
TGCAGCGTGGGTAGCGTAGGCTCAGATACGCAGTATTTT
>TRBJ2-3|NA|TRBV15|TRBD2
CATSRGLAGWADTQYF
TGTGCCACCAGCAGAGGGCTAGCGGGATGGGCAGATACGCAGTATTTT
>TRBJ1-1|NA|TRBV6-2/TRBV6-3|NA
CASSYYDYNTEAFF
TGTGCCAGCAGTTACTACGACTACAACACTGAAGCTTTCTTT
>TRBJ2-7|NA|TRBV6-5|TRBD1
CASSPDRGYEQYF
TGTGCCAGCAGTCCGGACAGGGGCTACGAGCAGTACTTC